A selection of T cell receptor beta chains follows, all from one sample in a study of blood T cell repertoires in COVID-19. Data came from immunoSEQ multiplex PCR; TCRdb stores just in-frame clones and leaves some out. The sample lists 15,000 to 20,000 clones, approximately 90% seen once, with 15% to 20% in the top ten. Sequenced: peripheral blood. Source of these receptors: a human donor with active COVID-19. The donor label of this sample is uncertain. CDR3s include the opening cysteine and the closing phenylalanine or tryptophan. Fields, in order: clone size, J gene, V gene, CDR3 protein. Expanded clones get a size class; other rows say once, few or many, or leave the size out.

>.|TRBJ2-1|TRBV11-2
CASSLRPETSGNNEQFF
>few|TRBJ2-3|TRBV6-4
CASSGGATDTQYF
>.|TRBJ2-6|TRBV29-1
CSVALFSSGANVLTF
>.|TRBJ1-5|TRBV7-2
CASSPNSNQPQHF
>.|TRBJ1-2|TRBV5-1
CASSLLQGGGYGYTF
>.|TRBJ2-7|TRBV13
CASSLYQGLGSYEQYF
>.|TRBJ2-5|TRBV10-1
CASSECLTGQYEETQYF
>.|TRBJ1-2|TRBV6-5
CASSYVGGNYGYTF
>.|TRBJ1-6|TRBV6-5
CASRIGQGYNSPLHF
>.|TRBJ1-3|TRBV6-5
CASSYGAGNTIYF
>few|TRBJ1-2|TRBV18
CASSPPFQGAKLGYTF
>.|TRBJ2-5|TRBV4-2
CASSQGAGFSQTQYF
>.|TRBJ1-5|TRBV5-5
CASSLTGGERQPQHF
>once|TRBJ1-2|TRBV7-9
CASSLGRDRWGYGYTF
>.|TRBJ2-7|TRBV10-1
CASSDDSGGESSYEQYF
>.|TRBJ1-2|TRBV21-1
CASSKWTGGQGMYYGYTF
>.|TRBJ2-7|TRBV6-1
CASSEAGLAGGPHEQYF
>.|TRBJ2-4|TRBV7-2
CASSFRVAKNIQYF
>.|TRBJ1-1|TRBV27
CASSNLKGLNTEAFF
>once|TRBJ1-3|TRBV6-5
CASVRFSGNTIYF
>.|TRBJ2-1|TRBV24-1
CATSVDGGNEQFF
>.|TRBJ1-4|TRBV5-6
CASSWGTVATNEKLFF
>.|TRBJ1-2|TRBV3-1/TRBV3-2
CASSQLQGDGYTF
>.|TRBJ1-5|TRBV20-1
CSASPDDLGNQPQHF
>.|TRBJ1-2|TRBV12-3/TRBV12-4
CAIRVLRLNGYTF
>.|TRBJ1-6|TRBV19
CASSIGSANSPLHF